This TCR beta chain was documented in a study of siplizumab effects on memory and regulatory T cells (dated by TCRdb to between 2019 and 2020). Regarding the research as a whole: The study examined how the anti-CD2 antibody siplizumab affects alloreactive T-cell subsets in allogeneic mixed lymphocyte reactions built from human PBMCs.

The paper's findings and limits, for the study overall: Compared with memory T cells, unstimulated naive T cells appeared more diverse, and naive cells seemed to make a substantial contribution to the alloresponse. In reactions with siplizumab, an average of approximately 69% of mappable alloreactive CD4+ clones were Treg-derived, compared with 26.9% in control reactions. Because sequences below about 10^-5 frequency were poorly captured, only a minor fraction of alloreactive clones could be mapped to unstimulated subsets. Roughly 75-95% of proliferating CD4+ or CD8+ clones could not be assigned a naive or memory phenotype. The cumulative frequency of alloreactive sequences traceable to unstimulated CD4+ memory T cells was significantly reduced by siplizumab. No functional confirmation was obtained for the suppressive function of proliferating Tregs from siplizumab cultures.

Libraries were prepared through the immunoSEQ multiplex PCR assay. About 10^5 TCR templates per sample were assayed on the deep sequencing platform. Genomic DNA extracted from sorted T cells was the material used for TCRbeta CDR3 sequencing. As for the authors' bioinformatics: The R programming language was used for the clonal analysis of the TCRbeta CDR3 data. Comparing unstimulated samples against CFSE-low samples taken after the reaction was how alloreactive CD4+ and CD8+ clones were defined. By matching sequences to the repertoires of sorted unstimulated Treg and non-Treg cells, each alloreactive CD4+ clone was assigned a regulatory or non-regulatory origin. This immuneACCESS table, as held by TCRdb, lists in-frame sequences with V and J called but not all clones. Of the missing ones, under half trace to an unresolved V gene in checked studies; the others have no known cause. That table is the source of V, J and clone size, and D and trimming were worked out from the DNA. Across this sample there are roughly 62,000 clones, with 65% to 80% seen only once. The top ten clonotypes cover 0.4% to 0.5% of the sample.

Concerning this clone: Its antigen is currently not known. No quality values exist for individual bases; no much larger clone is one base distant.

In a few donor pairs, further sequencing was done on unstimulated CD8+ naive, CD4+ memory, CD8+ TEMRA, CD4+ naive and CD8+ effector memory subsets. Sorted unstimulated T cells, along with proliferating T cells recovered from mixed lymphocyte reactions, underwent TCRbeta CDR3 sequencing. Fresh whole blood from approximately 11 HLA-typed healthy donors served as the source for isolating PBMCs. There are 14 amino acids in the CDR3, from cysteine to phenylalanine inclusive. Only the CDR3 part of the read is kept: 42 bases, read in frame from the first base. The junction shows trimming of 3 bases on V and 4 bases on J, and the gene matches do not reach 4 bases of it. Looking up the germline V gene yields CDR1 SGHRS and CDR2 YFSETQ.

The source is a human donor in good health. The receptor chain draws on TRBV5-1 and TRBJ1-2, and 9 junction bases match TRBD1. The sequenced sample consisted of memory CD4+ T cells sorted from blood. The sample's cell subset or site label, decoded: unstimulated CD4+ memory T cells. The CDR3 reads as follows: CASSSMTGGYGYTF. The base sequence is TGCGCCAGCAGCTCGATGACAGGGGGCTATGGCTACACCTTC.